This T cell receptor beta chain was sequenced during a study of glioma-infiltrating T cells. Overall study context: Sequencing aimed for 4.5- to 10-fold coverage of about a million peripheral T cells.

The iRepertoire nested amplicon-rescue multiplex PCR amplified TCR alpha and beta CDR3s from RNA. TCRdb re-analysed the multiplex PCR reads in MiXCR, keeping a single row per CDR3 protein. The sample consists of about 410,000 distinct CDR3 sequences, around 38% of them appearing once. The CDR3 contains 16 residues. Between the trimmed V and J ends, which lost 5 bases and 0 bases, there was a span of 14 bases. From germline, CDR1 is MDHEN and CDR2 SYDVKM. This clonotype was detected only a few times. The receptor was isolated from a human donor with low-grade glioma or glioblastoma, undergoing nonglioma brain surgery, or in good health (not recorded which). Sequenced: glioma tissue, nonneoplastic brain tissue, or PBMCs (not recorded which). The V gene is TRBV28, the J gene TRBJ1-5; perhaps TRBD1 as D (5 bases). CDR3 in amino acids: CASSPTRTPSNQPQHF. The CDR3 DNA follows: TGTGCCAGCAGTCCCACCCGGACACCTAGCAATCAGCCCCAGCATTTT.